Below, 13 T cell receptor beta chains from the same sample are listed, as sequenced in a study of blood T cell repertoires in COVID-19. Repertoires were generated with immunoSEQ multiplex PCR, while TCRdb's copy carries only in-frame clones and drops some. The table includes fewer than 300,000 clones, approximately 91% detected once. Sample: peripheral blood. These receptors all come from a woman aged 25 to 39 with COVID-19, enrolled during active disease.

CDR3 in DNA: TGTGCCAGCAGCACAAGGACTAGCGGCCCCTACAATGAGCAGTTCTTC. This translates into CASSTRTSGPYNEQFF. This chain uses TRBV5-4 with TRBJ2-1; 10 nucleotides agree with TRBD2. The CDR3 consists of 16 residues. Germline V gene lookup returns CDR1 SGHNT and CDR2 YYREEE (reference sequence). V lost 4 bases and J lost 2; bases outside the gene matches: 6. Together with reference TRBV5-4 and TRBJ2-1, the CDR3 gives the full variable domain: ETGVTQSPTHLIKTRGQQVTLRCSSQSGHNTVSWYQQALGQGPQFIFQYYREEENGRGNFPPRFSGLQFPNYSSELNVNALELDDSALYLCASSTRTSGPYNEQFFGPGTRLTVL.

V and J are TRBV5-4 and TRBJ2-5; 7 bases line up with TRBD1. CDR1 and CDR2 (germline): SGHNT, YYREEE (reference sequence). V lost 0 bases, J lost 4 bases, and 3 bases stayed unmatched. This CDR3 is 14 amino acids long. Written as DNA, the CDR3 is TGTGCCAGCAGCTTGGTGGGACAGCGAGAGACCCAGTACTTC. Its protein is CASSLVGQRETQYF.

This sequence joins TRBV3-1 (or the pseudogene TRBV3-2) and TRBJ2-2; no firm D call. V dropped 0 bases and J dropped 2 bases, with 19 bases sitting between them. The CDR3 consists of 19 residues. CDR1 and CDR2 from the germline V gene are LGHDT and YNNKEL (reference sequence). This CDR3 is CASSQDVARVLLNTGELFF. CDR3 nucleotides: TGTGCCAGCAGCCAAGACGTAGCTCGGGTACTCCTTAACACCGGGGAGCTGTTTTTT.

The J gene is TRBJ2-7, the V gene TRBV24-1; D is undetermined. The germline V gene encodes CDR1 KGHDR and CDR2 SFDVKD. V lost 3 bases and J lost 4, with 6 bases in between. The CDR3 consists of 12 residues. The CDR3 loop reads CATSDHLYEQYF. The CDR3 nucleotides read TGTGCCACCAGTGATCATCTATACGAGCAGTACTTC.

The chain employs TRBV7-9 and TRBJ1-1; D remains unclear. The CDR3 loop spans 11 amino acids. The germline V gene encodes CDR1 SEHNR and CDR2 FQNEAQ (reference sequence). V shed 8 bases and J shed 8 bases, with 12 bases lying between them. CDR3 protein: CASAETYEAFF. DNA for the CDR3: TGTGCCAGCGCCGAAACATACGAAGCTTTCTTT. The variable domain in full, completed from reference TRBV7-9 and TRBJ1-1, reads DTGVSQNPRHKITKRGQNVTFRCDPISEHNRLYWYRQTLGQGPEFLTYFQNEAQLEKSRLLSDRFSAERPKGSFSTLEIQRTEQGDSAMYLCASAETYEAFFGQGTRLTVV.

This clone occurred once. The chain employs TRBV19 and TRBJ1-1, with 9 bases lining up with TRBD1. Germline assignment: CDR1 LNHDA and CDR2 SQIVND (reference sequence). After removal of 0 bases from V and 4 bases from J, the junction contained 15 bases not matched to a gene. There are 19 residues in the CDR3. The DNA of the CDR3 is TGTGCCAGTAGTATAGAAGCTGGGACAGGGAGGGGTCGTGGCACTGAAGCTTTCTTT. Its translation: CASSIEAGTGRGRGTEAFF.

The chain recombines TRBV19 with TRBJ1-1; D ambiguous. The CDR3 contains 15 residues. V lost 7 bases, J lost 1 base, and 16 bases lay in between. Germline-derived CDR1 and CDR2 are LNHDA and SQIVND (reference sequence). CDR3 coding DNA: TGTGCCAGTATGGCGGGGTCGCCCGAGAACACTGAAGCTTTCTTT. It yields the protein CASMAGSPENTEAFF.

The V and J genes are TRBV18 and TRBJ1-1; D gene ambiguous. This CDR3 is built from 14 residues. Trimming left V 6 bases short and J 7 bases short, with 18 bases between. Germline loops: CDR1 KGHSH, CDR2 LQKENI. Here the CDR3 DNA reads TGTGCCAGCTCGTCGGGGTCTTTGGGGAGTGAAGCTTTCTTT. Protein product: CASSSGSLGSEAFF.

The genes are TRBV7-6 and TRBJ2-2, with TRBD2 identical over 8 bases. Germline CDR1 is SGHVS and CDR2 is FNYEAQ. The V gene end was trimmed by 3 bases and the J gene end by 6 bases; junction bases not matched to a gene: 6. This CDR3 spans 15 amino acids. The CDR3 coding sequence is TGTGCCAGCAGCTTTTGGGCGGGAGGAGCCGGGGAGCTGTTTTTT. It specifies CASSFWAGGAGELFF.

The rearrangement joins TRBV27 to TRBJ1-3; 8 nucleotides align to TRBD1. Germline assignment: CDR1 MNHEY and CDR2 SMNVEV (reference sequence). This CDR3 contains 15 residues. The V and J ends lost 2 bases and 4 bases, in that order; junction bases with no gene match: 4. CDR3 sequence (DNA): TGTGCCAGCAGTTTAGGGGGACAGGCCGGAAACACCATATATTTT. The encoded protein is CASSLGGQAGNTIYF.

The chain joins TRBV6-5 to TRBJ1-1; TRBD1 agrees at 12 bases. Per the germline V gene, CDR1 is MNHEY and CDR2 is SVGAGI. V was pared by 6 bases and J by 0 bases, with 2 bases of the junction left unmatched. The CDR3 covers 15 residues. CDR3: CASRGQGAVNTEAFF. The CDR3 DNA is TGTGCCAGCAGGGGACAGGGGGCGGTGAACACTGAAGCTTTCTTT.

This clone has just one count. V gene TRBV30 combines with J gene TRBJ2-1; D unclear. Trimming shortened V by 0 bases and J by 6 bases, and 9 bases separated the two germline ends. The CDR3 runs 13 residues. Germline V gives CDR1 GTSNPN, CDR2 SVGIG (reference sequence). CDR3 nucleotide sequence: TGTGCCTGGAGTGTGTCACTCCGCAATGAGCAGTTCTTC. It translates to CAWSVSLRNEQFF.

This chain connects TRBV19 to TRBJ1-5, with D tentatively TRBD1 (5 bases). Germline V lookup: CDR1 LNHDA, CDR2 SQIVND (reference sequence). Trimming removed 4 bases at V and 3 bases at J, with 10 bases between. The CDR3 sequence is 14 residues long. The CDR3 sequence is CASSTKGSNQPQHF. The CDR3 DNA follows: TGTGCCAGTAGTACAAAGGGGTCCAATCAGCCCCAGCATTTT.